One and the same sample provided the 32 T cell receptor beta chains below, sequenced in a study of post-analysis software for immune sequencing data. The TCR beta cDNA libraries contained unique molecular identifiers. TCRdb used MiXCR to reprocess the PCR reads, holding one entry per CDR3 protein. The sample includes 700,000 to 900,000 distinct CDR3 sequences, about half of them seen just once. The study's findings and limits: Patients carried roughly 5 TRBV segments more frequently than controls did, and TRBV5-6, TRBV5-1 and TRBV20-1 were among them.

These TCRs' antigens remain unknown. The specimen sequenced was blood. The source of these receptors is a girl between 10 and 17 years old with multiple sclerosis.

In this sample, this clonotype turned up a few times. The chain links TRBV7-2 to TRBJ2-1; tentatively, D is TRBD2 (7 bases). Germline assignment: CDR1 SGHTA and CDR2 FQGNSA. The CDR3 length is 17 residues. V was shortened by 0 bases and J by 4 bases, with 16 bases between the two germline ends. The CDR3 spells CASSLAARGAVYNEQFF. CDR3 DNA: TGTGCCAGCAGCTTAGCCGCCCGGGGGGCTGTGTACAATGAGCAGTTCTTC.

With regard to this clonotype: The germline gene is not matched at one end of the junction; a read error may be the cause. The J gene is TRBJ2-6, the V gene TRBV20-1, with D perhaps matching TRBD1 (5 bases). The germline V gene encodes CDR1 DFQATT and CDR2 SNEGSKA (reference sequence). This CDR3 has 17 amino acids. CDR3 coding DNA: TGCAGTGCTCTTCCCCGTGATAGAAGCTCTGGGGCCAACGTCCGGACTTTC. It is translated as CSALPRDRSSGANVRTF.

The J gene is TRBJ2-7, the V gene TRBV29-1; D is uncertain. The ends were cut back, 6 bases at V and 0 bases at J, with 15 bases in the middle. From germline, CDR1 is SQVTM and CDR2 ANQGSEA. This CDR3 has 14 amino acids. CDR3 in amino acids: CSVRGPILSYEQYF. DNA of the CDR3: TGCAGCGTCCGAGGTCCTATTCTCTCCTACGAGCAGTACTTC.

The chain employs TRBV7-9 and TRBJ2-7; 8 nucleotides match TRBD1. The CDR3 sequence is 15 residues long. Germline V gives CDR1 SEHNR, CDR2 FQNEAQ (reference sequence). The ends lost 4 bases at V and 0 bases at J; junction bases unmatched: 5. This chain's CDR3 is CASSSHQGASYEQYF. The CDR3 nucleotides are TGTGCCAGCAGCTCGCACCAGGGGGCCTCCTACGAGCAGTACTTC.

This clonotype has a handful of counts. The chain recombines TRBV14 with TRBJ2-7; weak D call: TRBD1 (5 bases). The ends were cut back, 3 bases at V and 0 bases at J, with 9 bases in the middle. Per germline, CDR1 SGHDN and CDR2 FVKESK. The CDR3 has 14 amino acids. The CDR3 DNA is TGTGCCAGCAGCCACACAGGTCTCTCCTACGAGCAGTACTTC. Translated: CASSHTGLSYEQYF. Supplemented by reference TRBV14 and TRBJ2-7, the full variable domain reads EAGVTQFPSHSVIEKGQTVTLRCDPISGHDNLYWYRRVMGKEIKFLLHFVKESKQDESGMPNNRFLAERTGGTYSTLKVQPAELEDSGVYFCASSHTGLSYEQYFGPGTRLTVT.

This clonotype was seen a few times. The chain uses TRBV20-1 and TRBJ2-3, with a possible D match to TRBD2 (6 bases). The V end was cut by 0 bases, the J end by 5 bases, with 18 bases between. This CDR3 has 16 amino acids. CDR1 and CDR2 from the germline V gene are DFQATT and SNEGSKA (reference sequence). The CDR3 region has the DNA TGCAGTGCTAGAGATTGGTTAGCGGTAGTGCGAGATACGCAGTATTTT. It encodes CSARDWLAVVRDTQYF.

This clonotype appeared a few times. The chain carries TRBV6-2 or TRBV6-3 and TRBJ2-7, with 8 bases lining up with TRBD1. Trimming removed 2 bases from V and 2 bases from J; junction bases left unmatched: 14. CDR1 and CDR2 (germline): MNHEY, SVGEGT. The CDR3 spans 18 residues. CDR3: CASSYRTGRRLPTYEQYF. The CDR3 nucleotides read TGTGCCAGCAGTTACAGGACAGGGAGAAGGCTACCTACCTACGAGCAGTACTTC.

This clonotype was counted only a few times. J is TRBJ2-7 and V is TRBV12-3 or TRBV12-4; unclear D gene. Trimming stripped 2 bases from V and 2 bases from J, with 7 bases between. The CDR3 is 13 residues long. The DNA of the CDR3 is TGTGCCAGCAGTTTATCGACCGCCTACGAGCAGTACTTC. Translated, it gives CASSLSTAYEQYF.

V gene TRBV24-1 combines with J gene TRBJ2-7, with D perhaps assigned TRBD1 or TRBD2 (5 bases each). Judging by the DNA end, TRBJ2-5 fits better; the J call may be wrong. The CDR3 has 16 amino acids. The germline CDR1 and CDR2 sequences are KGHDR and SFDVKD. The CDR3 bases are TGTGCCACCAGTGAAGGGACGGGCGTCCCGGGGGAGACCCAGTACTTC. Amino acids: CATSEGTGVPGETQYF.

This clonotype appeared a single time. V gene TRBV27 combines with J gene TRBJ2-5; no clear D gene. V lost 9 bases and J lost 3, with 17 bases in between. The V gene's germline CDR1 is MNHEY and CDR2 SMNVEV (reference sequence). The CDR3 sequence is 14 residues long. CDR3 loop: CASTSNDGEETQYF. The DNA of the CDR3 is TGTGCCAGTACTTCCAACGACGGAGAAGAGACCCAGTACTTC.

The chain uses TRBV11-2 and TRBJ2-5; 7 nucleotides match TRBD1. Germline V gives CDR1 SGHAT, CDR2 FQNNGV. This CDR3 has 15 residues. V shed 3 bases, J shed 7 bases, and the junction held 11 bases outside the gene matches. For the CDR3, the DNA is TGTGCCAGCAGCTTTAGGGGGCAGGGTTTTGGGACCCAGTACTTC. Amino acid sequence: CASSFRGQGFGTQYF.

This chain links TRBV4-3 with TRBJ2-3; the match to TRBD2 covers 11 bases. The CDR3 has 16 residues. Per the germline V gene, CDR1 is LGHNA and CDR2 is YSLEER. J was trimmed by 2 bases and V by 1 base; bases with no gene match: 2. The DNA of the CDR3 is TGCGCCAGCAGCCAAGGACTAGCGGGACACACAGATACGCAGTATTTT. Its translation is CASSQGLAGHTDTQYF.

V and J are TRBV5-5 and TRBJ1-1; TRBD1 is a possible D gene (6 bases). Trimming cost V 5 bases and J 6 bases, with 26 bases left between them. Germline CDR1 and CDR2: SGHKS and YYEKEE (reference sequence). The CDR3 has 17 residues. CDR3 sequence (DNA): TGTGCCAGCAGACTACACCAAAGTACAGGGTCGAAGCCTGAAGCTTTCTTT. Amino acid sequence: CASRLHQSTGSKPEAFF. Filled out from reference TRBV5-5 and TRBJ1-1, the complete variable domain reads DAGVTQSPTHLIKTRGQQVTLRCSPISGHKSVSWYQQVLGQGPQFIFQYYEKEERGRGNFPDRFSARQFPNYSSELNVNALLLGDSALYLCASRLHQSTGSKPEAFFGQGTRLTVV.

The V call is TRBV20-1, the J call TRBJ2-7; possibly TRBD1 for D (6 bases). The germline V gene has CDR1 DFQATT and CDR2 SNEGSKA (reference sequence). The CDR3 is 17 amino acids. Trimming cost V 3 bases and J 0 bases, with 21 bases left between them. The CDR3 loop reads CSASRTGWLQSSYEQYF. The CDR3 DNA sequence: TGCAGTGCTAGTCGCACAGGGTGGCTCCAGAGCTCCTACGAGCAGTACTTC.

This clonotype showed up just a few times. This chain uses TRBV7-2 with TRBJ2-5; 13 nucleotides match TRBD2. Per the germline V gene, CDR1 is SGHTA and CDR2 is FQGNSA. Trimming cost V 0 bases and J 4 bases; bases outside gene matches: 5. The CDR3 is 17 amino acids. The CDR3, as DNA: TGTGCCAGCAGCTTAGCCGGACTAGCGGGAGTGGGAGAGACCCAGTACTTC. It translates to CASSLAGLAGVGETQYF.

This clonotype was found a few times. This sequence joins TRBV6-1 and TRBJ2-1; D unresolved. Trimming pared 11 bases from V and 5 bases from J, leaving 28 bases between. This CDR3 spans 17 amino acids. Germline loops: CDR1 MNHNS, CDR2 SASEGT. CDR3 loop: CARRGGRQASRDNEQFF. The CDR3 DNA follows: TGTGCCCGCCGAGGCGGCCGGCAAGCTAGTAGGGACAATGAGCAGTTCTTC.

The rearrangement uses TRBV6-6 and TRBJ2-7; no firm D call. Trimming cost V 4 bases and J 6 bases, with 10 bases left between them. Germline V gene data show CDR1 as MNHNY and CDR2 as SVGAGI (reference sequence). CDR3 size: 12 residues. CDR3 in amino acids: CASSSPLAEQYF. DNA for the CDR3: TGTGCCAGCAGTTCCCCTCTGGCCGAGCAGTACTTC.

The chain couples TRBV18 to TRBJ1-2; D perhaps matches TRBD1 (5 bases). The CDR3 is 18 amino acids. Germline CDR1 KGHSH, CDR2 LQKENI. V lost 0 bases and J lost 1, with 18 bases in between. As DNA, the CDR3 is TGTGCCAGCTCACCACCTCCCCAGGGCGTCAAGGATAACTATGGCTACACCTTC. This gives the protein CASSPPPQGVKDNYGYTF.

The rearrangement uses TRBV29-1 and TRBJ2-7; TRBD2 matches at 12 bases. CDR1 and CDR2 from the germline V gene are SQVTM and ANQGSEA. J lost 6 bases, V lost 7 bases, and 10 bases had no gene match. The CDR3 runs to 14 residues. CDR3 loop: CSATTSGSRGEQYF. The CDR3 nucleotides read TGCAGCGCTACGACTAGCGGGAGCCGGGGCGAGCAGTACTTC.

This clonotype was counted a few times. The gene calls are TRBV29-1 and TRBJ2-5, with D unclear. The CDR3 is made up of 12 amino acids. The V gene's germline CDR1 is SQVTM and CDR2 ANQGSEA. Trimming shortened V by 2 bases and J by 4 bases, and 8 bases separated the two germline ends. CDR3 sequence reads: CSVEMGLETQYF. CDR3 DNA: TGCAGCGTTGAAATGGGGTTAGAGACCCAGTACTTC. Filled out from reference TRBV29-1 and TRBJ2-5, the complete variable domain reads SAVISQKPSRDICQRGTSLTIQCQVDSQVTMMFWYRQQPGQSLTLIATANQGSEATYESGFVIDKFPISRPNLTFSTLTVSNMSPEDSSIYLCSVEMGLETQYFGPGTRLLVL.

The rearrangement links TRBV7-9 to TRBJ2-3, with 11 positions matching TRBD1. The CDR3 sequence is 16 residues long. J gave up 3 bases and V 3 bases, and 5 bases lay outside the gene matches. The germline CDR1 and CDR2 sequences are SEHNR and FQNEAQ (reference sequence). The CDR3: CASSFYRDRGTDTQYF. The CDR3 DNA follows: TGTGCCAGCAGCTTCTACCGGGACAGGGGGACAGATACGCAGTATTTT.

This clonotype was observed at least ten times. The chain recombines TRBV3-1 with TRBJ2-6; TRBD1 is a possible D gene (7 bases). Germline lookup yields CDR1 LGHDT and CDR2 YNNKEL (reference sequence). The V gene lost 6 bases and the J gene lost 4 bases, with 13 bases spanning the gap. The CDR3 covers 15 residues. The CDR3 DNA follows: TGTGCCAGCAGTCAGGGGGGTACAGGGGCCAACGTCCTGACTTTC. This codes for CASSQGGTGANVLTF.

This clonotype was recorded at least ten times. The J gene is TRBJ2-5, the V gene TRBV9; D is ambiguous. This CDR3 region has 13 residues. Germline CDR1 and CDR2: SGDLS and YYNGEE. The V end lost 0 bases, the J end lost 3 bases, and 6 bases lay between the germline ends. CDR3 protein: CASSVALKETQYF. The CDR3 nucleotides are TGTGCCAGCAGCGTAGCCCTCAAAGAGACCCAGTACTTC.

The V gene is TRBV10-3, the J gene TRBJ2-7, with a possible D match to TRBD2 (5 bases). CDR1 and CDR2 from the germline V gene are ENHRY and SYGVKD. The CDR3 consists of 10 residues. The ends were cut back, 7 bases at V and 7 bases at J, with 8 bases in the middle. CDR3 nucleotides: TGTGCCATCATTCGAGGGGAGCAGTACTTC. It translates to CAIIRGEQYF.

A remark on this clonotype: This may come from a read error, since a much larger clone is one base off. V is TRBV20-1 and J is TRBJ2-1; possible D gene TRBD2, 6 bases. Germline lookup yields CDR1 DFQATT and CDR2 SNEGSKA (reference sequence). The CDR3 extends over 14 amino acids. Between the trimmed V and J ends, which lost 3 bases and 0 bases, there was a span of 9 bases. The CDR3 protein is CSARGGNSYNEQFF. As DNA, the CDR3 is TGCAGTGCTAGGGGCGGGAACTCCTACAATGAGCAGTTCTTC.

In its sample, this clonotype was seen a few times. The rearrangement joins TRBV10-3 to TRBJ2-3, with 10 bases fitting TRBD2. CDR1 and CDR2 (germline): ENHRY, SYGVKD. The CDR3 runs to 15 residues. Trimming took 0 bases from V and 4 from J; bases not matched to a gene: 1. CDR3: CAISESGLAADTQYF. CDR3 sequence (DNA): TGTGCCATCAGTGAGTCTGGACTAGCGGCAGATACGCAGTATTTT.

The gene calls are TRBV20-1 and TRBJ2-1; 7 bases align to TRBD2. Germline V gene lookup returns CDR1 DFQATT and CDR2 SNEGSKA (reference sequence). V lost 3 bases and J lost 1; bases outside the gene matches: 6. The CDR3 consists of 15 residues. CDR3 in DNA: TGCAGTGCTAGGGGGTTTAGCGGGTCCTACAATGAGCAGTTCTTC. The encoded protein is CSARGFSGSYNEQFF.

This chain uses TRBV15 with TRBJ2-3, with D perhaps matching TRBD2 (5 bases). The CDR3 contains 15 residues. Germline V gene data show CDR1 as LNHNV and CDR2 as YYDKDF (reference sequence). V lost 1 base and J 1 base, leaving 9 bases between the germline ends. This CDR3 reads CATSRAGIGTDTQYF. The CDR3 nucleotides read TGTGCCACCAGCAGAGCGGGGATCGGCACAGATACGCAGTATTTT.

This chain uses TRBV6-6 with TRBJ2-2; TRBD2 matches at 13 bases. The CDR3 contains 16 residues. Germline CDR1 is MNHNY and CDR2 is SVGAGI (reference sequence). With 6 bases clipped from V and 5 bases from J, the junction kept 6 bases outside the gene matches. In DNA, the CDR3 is TGTGCCAGCAGGGCAGAGACTAGCGGGAGGACCGGGGAGCTGTTTTTT. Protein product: CASRAETSGRTGELFF.

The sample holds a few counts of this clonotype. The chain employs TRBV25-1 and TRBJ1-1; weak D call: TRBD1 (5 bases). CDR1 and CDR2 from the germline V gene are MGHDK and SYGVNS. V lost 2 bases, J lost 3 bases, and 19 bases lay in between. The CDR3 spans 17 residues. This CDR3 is CASSEGGTKRSDTEAFF. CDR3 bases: TGTGCCAGCAGTGAAGGGGGGACTAAGAGGTCGGACACTGAAGCTTTCTTT.

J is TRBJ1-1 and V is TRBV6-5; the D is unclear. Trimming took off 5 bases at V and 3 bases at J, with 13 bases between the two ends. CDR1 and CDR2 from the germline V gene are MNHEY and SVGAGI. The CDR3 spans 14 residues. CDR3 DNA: TGTGCCAGCAGTCGCCTGGATGGGTACACTGAAGCTTTCTTT. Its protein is CASSRLDGYTEAFF.

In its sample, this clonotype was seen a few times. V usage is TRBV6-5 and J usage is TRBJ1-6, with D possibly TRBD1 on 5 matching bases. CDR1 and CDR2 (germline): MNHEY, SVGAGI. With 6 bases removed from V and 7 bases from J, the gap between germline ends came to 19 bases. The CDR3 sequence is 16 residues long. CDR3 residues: CASSRDSWGWNSPLHF. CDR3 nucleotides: TGTGCCAGCAGCCGAGACAGTTGGGGTTGGAATTCACCCCTCCACTTT.